This TCR beta chain was observed in a study of T-cell reconstitution after alpha-beta-depleted transplantation in children. Notes on the study in general: Approximately two months post-transplant, alpha-beta T cells reportedly originated from several hundred expanded graft clones. Several patients had high TCRbeta diversity at day 60; it came from surviving recipient T cells and thymic progenitors.

Unique molecular identifiers featured in how the TCRbeta library was prepared. TCRdb itself ran the PCR reads through MiXCR, one entry per CDR3 protein. The sample shows roughly 200,000 distinct CDR3 sequences, 11% of them seen only once. This clonotype came up many times. Its cognate antigen is unknown. The CDR3 has 17 amino acids. Germline CDR1 SGHVS, CDR2 FQNEAQ. J gave up 5 bases and V 4 bases, and 9 bases lay outside the gene matches. The J gene is TRBJ2-7, the V gene TRBV7-8; TRBD2 agrees at 15 bases. The sample here was PBMCs, taken before TCRalphabeta/CD19-depleted stem cell transplant. The sequence derives from a child younger than two with acute myeloid leukemia, due to receive a stem cell transplant. The CDR3 is CASSSSWTSGGANEQYF. The CDR3, as DNA: TGTGCCAGCAGCTCAAGCTGGACTAGCGGGGGGGCAAACGAGCAGTACTTC.